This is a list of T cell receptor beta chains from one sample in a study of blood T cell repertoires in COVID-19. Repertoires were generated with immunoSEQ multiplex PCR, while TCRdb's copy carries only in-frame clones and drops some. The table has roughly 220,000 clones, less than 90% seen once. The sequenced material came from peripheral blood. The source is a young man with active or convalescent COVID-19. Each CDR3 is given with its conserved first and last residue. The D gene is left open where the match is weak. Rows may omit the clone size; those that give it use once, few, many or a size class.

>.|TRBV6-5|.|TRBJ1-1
TGTGCCAGCACCCGGGGGACGGACACTGAAGCTTTCTTT
CASTRGTDTEAFF
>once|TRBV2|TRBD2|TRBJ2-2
TGTGCCAGCAGCCTTACAGATAGCGGGAGGGGCTACACCGGGGAGCTGTTTTTT
CASSLTDSGRGYTGELFF
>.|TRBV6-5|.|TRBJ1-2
TGTGCCACAACACCCAGACGGGAGGGCTACACCTTC
CATTPRREGYTF
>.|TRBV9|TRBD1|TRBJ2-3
TGTGCCAGCAGCGCATTCACAGGGGGCCAGCAGTATTTT
CASSAFTGGQQYF
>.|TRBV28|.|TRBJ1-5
TGTGCCAGCAGTTCTCCTTATAGCAATCAGCCCCAGCATTTT
CASSSPYSNQPQHF
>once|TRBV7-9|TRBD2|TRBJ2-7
TGTGCCAGCAGCTCAACCCTAGCGGGTATTCGCCTCGAGCAGTACTTC
CASSSTLAGIRLEQYF
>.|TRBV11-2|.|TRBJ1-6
TGTGCCAGCAGCTTAGTGGGCGGGCTCCGTTCACCCCTCCACTTT
CASSLVGGLRSPLHF
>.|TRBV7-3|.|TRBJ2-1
TGTGCCAGCAGCCCAACGCGGAGGGCCGGGTACAATGAGCAGTTCTTC
CASSPTRRAGYNEQFF
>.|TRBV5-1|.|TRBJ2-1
TGCGCCAGCAGCTCCCGGGGATCTCGGGACAATGAGCAGTTCTTC
CASSSRGSRDNEQFF
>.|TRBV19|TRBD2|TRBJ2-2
TGTGCCACTGGGACTAGTTGGATCGGAAACACCGGGGAGCTGTTTTTT
CATGTSWIGNTGELFF
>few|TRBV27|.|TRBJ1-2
TGTGCCAGCAGTTTATCTTGGGGCCCCCCCTATGGCTACACCTTC
CASSLSWGPPYGYTF
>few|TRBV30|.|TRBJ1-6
TGTGCCTGGAGTATAAGCCTTAGCTCCTATAATTCACCCCTCCACTTT
CAWSISLSSYNSPLHF
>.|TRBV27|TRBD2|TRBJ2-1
TGTGCCAGCGGCTTGTGGCTAGCGGGAAACAATGAGCAGTTCTTC
CASGLWLAGNNEQFF
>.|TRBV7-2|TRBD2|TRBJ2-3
TGTGCCAGCACCCGTACGCCAAGCGGGGGGACAGATACGCAGTATTTT
CASTRTPSGGTDTQYF
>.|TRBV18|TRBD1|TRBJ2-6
TGTGCCAGCTCACCTCCTCGACAGGGGGTGATCTCTGGGGCCAACGTCCTGACTTTC
CASSPPRQGVISGANVLTF
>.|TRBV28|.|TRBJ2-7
TGTGCCAGCAGTTCACCTAGCGCCTCCGCCCAACACGAGCAGTACTTC
CASSSPSASAQHEQYF
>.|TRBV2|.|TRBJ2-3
TGTGCCAGCAGTGATGTTACTACTAGCACAGATACGCAGTATTTT
CASSDVTTSTDTQYF
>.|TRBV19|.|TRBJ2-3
TGTGCCAGTTCGGGTCGGGGGGCGGCAGATACGCAGTATTTT
CASSGRGAADTQYF
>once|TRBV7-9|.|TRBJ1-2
TGTGCCAGCAGCTTAGAGGGCGCGACAGTCATCTATGGCTACACCTTC
CASSLEGATVIYGYTF
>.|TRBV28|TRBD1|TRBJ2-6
TGTGCCACCTTATCAGGGGGTCGGCGTGGGGCCAACGTCCTGACTTTC
CATLSGGRRGANVLTF
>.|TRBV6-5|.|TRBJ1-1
TGTGCCAGCAGCCCAGCCTCAGGATACACTGAAGCTTTCTTT
CASSPASGYTEAFF
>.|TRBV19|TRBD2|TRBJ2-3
TGTGCCAGTAGTCTCCAGGCAGGGAGGGTCACAGATACGCAGTATTTT
CASSLQAGRVTDTQYF
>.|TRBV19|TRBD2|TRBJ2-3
TGTGCCAGTAGCCCTAGCGGGAGGGAGGCAGATACGCAGTATTTT
CASSPSGREADTQYF
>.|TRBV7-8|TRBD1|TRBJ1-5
TGTGCCAGCAGCGGGACAGGAGGCAATCAGCCCCAGCATTTT
CASSGTGGNQPQHF
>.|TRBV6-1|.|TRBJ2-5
TGTGCCAGCAGTGATCGAACCTGGGCCCCTAATAAAGAGACCCAGTACTTC
CASSDRTWAPNKETQYF
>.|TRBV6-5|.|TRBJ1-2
TGTGCCAGCACCCCGGGACATTCGTATGGCTACACCTTC
CASTPGHSYGYTF
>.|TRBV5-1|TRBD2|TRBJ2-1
TGCGCCAGCAGCTGGCTTGAGGGACTAGCGGCTTACAATGAGCAGTTCTTC
CASSWLEGLAAYNEQFF
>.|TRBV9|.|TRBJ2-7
TGTGCCAGCAGCACCCAGGGGTCTTCCTACGAGCAGTACTTC
CASSTQGSSYEQYF
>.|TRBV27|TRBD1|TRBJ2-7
TGTGCCAGCAGTTTATCAGTAAGGACAGGGGGCTACGAGCAGTACTTC
CASSLSVRTGGYEQYF
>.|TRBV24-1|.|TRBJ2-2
TGTGCCACCAGTGATTTAGGCGGGCCCGACACCGGGGAGCTGTTTTTT
CATSDLGGPDTGELFF
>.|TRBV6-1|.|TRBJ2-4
TGTGCCAGCCTAGCCAAAAACATTCAGTACTTC
CASLAKNIQYF
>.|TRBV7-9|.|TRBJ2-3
TGTGCCAGCAGCTTAGCGCTAACAGGGCCAGATACGCAGTATTTT
CASSLALTGPDTQYF
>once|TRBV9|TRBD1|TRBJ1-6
TGTGCCAGCAGCGTAGGGACGGACAGGGCCAATTCACCCCTCCACTTT
CASSVGTDRANSPLHF
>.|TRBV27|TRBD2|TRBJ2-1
TGTGCCAGCAGTTTCCCCTCACTAGCGGGGGGTGTTAATGAGCAGTTCTTC
CASSFPSLAGGVNEQFF
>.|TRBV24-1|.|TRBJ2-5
TGTGCCACCAGTGACCGCGGGGAGACCCAGTACTTC
CATSDRGETQYF
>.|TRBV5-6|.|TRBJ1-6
TGTGCCAGCAGCTACAGGCAGAGCTCCTATAATTCACCCCTCCACTTT
CASSYRQSSYNSPLHF
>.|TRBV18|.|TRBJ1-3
TGTGCCAGCTCACCAAGAGCAGGATGGACCATATATTTT
CASSPRAGWTIYF